Listed here is a single T cell receptor (delta chain). Its recognized antigen is unknown. Base qualities are not recorded, but no much larger clone differs from it by a single base. Library prep was done by PCR. TCRdb records Illumina MiSeq as the sequencer. Clones were re-identified by TCRdb from the public reads with CATT, and rows with the same DNA were merged. The sample includes about 6,500 delta-chain clones, with roughly 40% observed a single time. The top ten clonotypes cover around 5.9% of the sample. This sample was taken from a study of human gamma delta and Vdelta1 T cells (dated 2018 in TCRdb). Background on the whole study: The study examined Delta One T cells, which are Vd1+ gamma-delta T cells, as cytotoxic effectors against acute myeloid leukemia. Study-wide conclusions, independent of this receptor: Delta One T cells were reported to be polyclonal and to show broad cytotoxic targeting of acute myeloid leukemia.

CDR1 TSWWSYY and CDR2 QGS are derived from the germline V gene. V is pared back by 2 bases and J by 4 bases, with 8 bases lying between the germline termini. Inclusive of the bounding cysteine and phenylalanine, the CDR3 is 13 residues long. Here the CDR3 DNA is all that survives: 39 bases in frame from base 1. The chain was built from TRDV1 and TRDJ1; the D gene is perhaps TRDD3, on 5 matching bases. This sequence originates from a human donor in good health. Sequencing was performed on Vdelta1 gamma-delta T cells from blood grown in culture (DOT cells). This specimen's cell subset or site label, interpreted: Delta One T cells, in vitro expanded/differentiated Vd1+ gamma-delta T cells. The CDR3 protein sequence reads: CALGEGGYDKLIF. In nucleotide form, the sequence is TGTGCTCTTGGGGAAGGGGGTTACGATAAACTCATCTTT.